This T cell receptor beta chain was retrieved from a study of T-cell memory formation after mild COVID-19. Across the whole study: In these data, TCR clusters were largely donor specific.

Study results and limitations: Contracting CD4+ clones lay largely in CM and EM, with CD8+ ones residing in EMRA. Pre-infection memory already had some responding clones, implying cross-reactive memory joined.

This clonotype was seen at least ten times. Its antigen is as yet unknown. Trimming left V 7 bases short and J 7 bases short, with 17 bases between. This CDR3 spans 13 amino acids. 5'RACE primed from the constant segment yielded TCR alpha and TCR beta cDNA libraries bearing sample barcodes and UMIs. Each CDR3 protein gets one entry after TCRdb re-called the 5' RACE reads with MiXCR. The sample carries 120,000 to 150,000 distinct CDR3 sequences, 6% to 6.5% recorded once. This receptor was taken from an adult woman who had mild COVID-19 (a few samples of this study predate the infection). Cell type and time point are not known. The chain has TRBV12-3 or TRBV12-4 and TRBJ2-7; maybe TRBD2 (6 bases). The sample comprised PBMCs or a T cell subset sorted from them (not recorded which). The CDR3 sequence: CASKKAGYGEQYF. The CDR3 coding sequence is TGTGCCAGCAAAAAAGCGGGCTATGGGGAGCAGTACTTC.